The clone carrying this T cell receptor beta chain was counted only a few times. Its matching antigen is unknown. This sample was taken from a study of T-cell memory formation after mild COVID-19. Study results and limitations: Pre-infection memory held some responding clones, suggesting pre-existing cross-reactive T cells responded.

Between the trimmed V and J ends, which lost 2 bases and 8 bases, there was a span of 12 bases. Germline CDR1 reads MNHEY; CDR2 reads SVGAGI. CDR3 length equals 14 residues. 5'RACE primed at constant segments yielded TCR alpha and TCR beta cDNA libraries bearing sample barcodes and UMIs. From the 5' RACE reads, TCRdb called clonotypes with MiXCR, one entry per CDR3 protein. The sample holds around 130,000 distinct CDR3 sequences, around a sixth seen once. Source material: PBMCs or a T cell subset sorted from them (not recorded which). This chain connects TRBV6-5 to TRBJ1-4; D is perhaps TRBD1 (5 bases). The clonotype originates from an adult woman who had mild COVID-19 (a few samples of this study predate the infection). Cell type and time point are not known. CDR3 coding DNA: TGTGCCAGCAGTTACGGAGGGGTAGACGAAAAACTGTTTTTT. Protein sequence: CASSYGGVDEKLFF.